The 17 T cell receptor beta chains in this list originate from one sample, sequenced in a study of cytomegalovirus exposure and HLA in healthy donors. Vbeta (60) and Jbeta (13) primers were used in the PCR. Some clones are missing from TCRdb's copy, which holds only in-frame ones; the method was immunoSEQ multiplex PCR. The sample consists of roughly 100,000 clones, 82% of them appearing once. Source material: PBMCs. The receptors here all came from a man aged 50 or older in good health and CMV-seronegative.

This chain links TRBV18 with TRBJ2-5; maybe TRBD1 (5 bases). This CDR3 comprises 13 residues. The germline V gene has CDR1 KGHSH and CDR2 LQKENI. The V end was cut by 3 bases, the J end by 2 bases, with 7 bases between. The CDR3 sequence: CASSPDRQETQYF. The CDR3 region has the DNA TGTGCCAGCTCACCCGACAGACAAGAGACCCAGTACTTC.

The V gene is TRBV5-1, the J gene TRBJ2-3; 8 bases match TRBD2. After removal of 2 bases from V and 6 bases from J, the junction contained 5 bases not matched to a gene. Germline CDR1 is SGHRS and CDR2 is YFSETQ. The CDR3 loop spans 14 amino acids. The CDR3 bases are TGCGCCAGCAGCTTCAGCGGGAGAGACGATACGCAGTATTTT. Its protein product is CASSFSGRDDTQYF.

A single count supports this clone. V gene TRBV7-9 combines with J gene TRBJ2-3; TRBD2 aligns across 12 bases. Looked up from germline, CDR1 is SEHNR and CDR2 is FQNEAQ (reference sequence). This CDR3 is 15 amino acids long. Trimming cost V 5 bases and J 4 bases; bases outside gene matches: 4. The CDR3 DNA is TGTGCCAGCAGCCAACTAGCGGGAGGCTCAGATACGCAGTATTTT. This translates into CASSQLAGGSDTQYF.

The rearrangement uses TRBV9 and TRBJ2-7; 8 bases fit TRBD1. J lost 1 base, V lost 4 bases, and 10 bases had no gene match. Germline V CDR1 and CDR2: SGDLS, YYNGEE. The CDR3 runs to 16 residues. The CDR3 DNA sequence: TGTGCCAGCAGCTTCAGCCCCGGGACAGGTTCCTACGAGCAGTACTTC. Its protein is CASSFSPGTGSYEQYF.

This clone was observed a single time. The chain links TRBV4-2 to TRBJ2-3, with a weak D call TRBD1 (5 bases). V was trimmed by 0 bases and J by 0 bases, leaving 10 bases between them. The CDR3 spans 16 residues. Germline values: CDR1 LGHNA, CDR2 YNFKEQ. The CDR3 loop reads CASSQDPAGSTDTQYF. The CDR3 nucleotides read TGTGCCAGCAGCCAAGATCCCGCAGGGAGCACAGATACGCAGTATTTT.

A few counts support this clone. The chain is built from TRBV5-1 and TRBJ1-1; D is unclear. The V end was cut by 1 base, the J end by 0 bases, with 13 bases between. Germline-derived CDR1 and CDR2 are SGHRS and YFSETQ. The CDR3 extends over 16 amino acids. The CDR3 bases are TGCGCCAGCAGCTTGCCGCCTCTAGGCATGAACACTGAAGCTTTCTTT. Translated: CASSLPPLGMNTEAFF.

The chain links TRBV7-2 to TRBJ2-7; TRBD2 is a possible D gene (5 bases). Germline V CDR1 and CDR2: SGHTA, FQGNSA. The CDR3 length is 15 residues. Trimming cost V 5 bases and J 5 bases, with 19 bases left between them. The CDR3 coding sequence is TGTGCCAGCAGCCACTCTACCGACTACAACCACGAGCAGTACTTC. This sequence encodes CASSHSTDYNHEQYF.

This chain joins TRBV5-1 and TRBJ2-2, with D perhaps TRBD2 (5 bases). V was cut by 2 bases and J by 4 bases, with 12 bases left in between. CDR1 SGHRS and CDR2 YFSETQ come from the germline V gene. This CDR3 contains 15 residues. As DNA, the CDR3 is TGCGCCAGCAGCTTTGGGCAGGCGGGCACCGGGGAGCTGTTTTTT. This gives the protein CASSFGQAGTGELFF.

This chain joins TRBV5-1 and TRBJ2-1, with TRBD1 matching over 7 bases. Germline-derived CDR1 and CDR2 are SGHRS and YFSETQ. Trimming removed 6 bases from V and 9 bases from J; junction bases left unmatched: 9. CDR3 length: 13 residues. CDR3: CASTETGTAEQFF. The CDR3 coding sequence is TGCGCCAGCACCGAGACAGGGACGGCTGAGCAGTTCTTC.

The chain carries TRBV18 and TRBJ1-4, with a weak D call TRBD1 (6 bases). The CDR3 is 16 amino acids. V lost 3 bases, J lost 2 bases, and 13 bases lay in between. CDR1 KGHSH and CDR2 LQKENI come from the germline V gene. Written as DNA, the CDR3 is TGTGCCAGCTCACCGTGGACAGCGATGACTAATGAAAAACTGTTTTTT. Its translation is CASSPWTAMTNEKLFF. Full variable domain (remainder filled in from reference TRBV18 and TRBJ1-4): NAGVMQNPRHLVRRRGQEARLRCSPMKGHSHVYWYRQLPEEGLKFMVYLQKENIIDESGMPKERFSAEFPKEGPSILRIQQVVRGDSAAYFCASSPWTAMTNEKLFFGSGTQLSVL.

The chain carries TRBV19 and TRBJ2-7; TRBD2 agrees at 8 bases. Germline assignment: CDR1 LNHDA and CDR2 SQIVND (reference sequence). The CDR3 has 15 amino acids. J was trimmed by 3 bases and V by 2 bases; bases with no gene match: 6. The CDR3 DNA sequence: TGTGCCAGTAGTATAACAGCGGGAGAAGTCTACGAGCAGTACTTC. Protein sequence: CASSITAGEVYEQYF.

The chain joins TRBV13 to TRBJ2-5, with 12 nucleotides matching TRBD2. Germline CDR1 and CDR2: PRHDT and FYEKMQ (reference sequence). This CDR3 contains 16 residues. Trimming took 5 bases from V and 1 from J; bases not matched to a gene: 5. CDR3 loop: CASSTRTSGVQETQYF. The CDR3 DNA sequence: TGTGCCAGCAGCACGCGGACTAGCGGGGTCCAAGAGACCCAGTACTTC.

This chain links TRBV28 with TRBJ2-3; D remains ambiguous. CDR3 length: 11 amino acids. Between the trimmed V and J ends, which lost 4 bases and 5 bases, there was a span of 4 bases. The V gene's germline CDR1 is MDHEN and CDR2 SYDVKM. The CDR3 here is CASSYRDTQYF. The CDR3 DNA sequence: TGTGCCAGCAGTTATCGAGATACGCAGTATTTT.

The V gene is TRBV4-2, the J gene TRBJ1-2; the D gene is possibly TRBD1 (6 bases). Germline V CDR1 and CDR2: LGHNA, YNFKEQ. The V and J ends lost 1 base and 6 bases respectively, with 15 bases between them. The CDR3 consists of 15 residues. CDR3 sequence reads: CASSQGSAGADGYTF. In DNA form, the CDR3 reads TGTGCCAGCAGCCAAGGGTCGGCGGGGGCGGATGGCTACACCTTC.

This clone was seen a handful of times. At the DNA level, this CDR3 is encoded by other sequences in the same sample as well. The chain uses TRBV2 and TRBJ2-7; 9 nucleotides match TRBD1. Germline values: CDR1 SNHLY, CDR2 FYNNEI. The CDR3 extends over 13 amino acids. Trimming at V came to 4 bases and at J to 6 bases, leaving 4 bases not matched to a gene. CDR3 sequence: CASSGQGGSEQYF. CDR3 DNA sequence: TGTGCCAGCAGTGGACAGGGGGGGAGCGAGCAGTACTTC.

The chain carries TRBV2 and TRBJ1-6; D possibly corresponds to TRBD1 (5 bases). The CDR3 runs 15 residues. V lost 3 bases, J lost 9 bases, and 15 bases lay in between. Germline V CDR1 and CDR2: SNHLY, FYNNEI. CDR3 protein: CASSDSAGGLSPLHF. CDR3 nucleotide sequence: TGTGCCAGCAGTGATTCAGCGGGGGGTCTTTCACCCCTCCACTTT.

The chain carries TRBV4-2 and TRBJ1-4; a weak D match, TRBD1 (5 bases). Germline CDR1 LGHNA, CDR2 YNFKEQ. The CDR3 is 17 amino acids. V was pared by 0 bases and J by 8 bases, with 19 bases between. The CDR3 loop is CASSQDVGLTGVEKLFF. The CDR3 coding sequence is TGTGCCAGCAGCCAAGATGTGGGACTCACGGGGGTGGAAAAACTGTTTTTT.